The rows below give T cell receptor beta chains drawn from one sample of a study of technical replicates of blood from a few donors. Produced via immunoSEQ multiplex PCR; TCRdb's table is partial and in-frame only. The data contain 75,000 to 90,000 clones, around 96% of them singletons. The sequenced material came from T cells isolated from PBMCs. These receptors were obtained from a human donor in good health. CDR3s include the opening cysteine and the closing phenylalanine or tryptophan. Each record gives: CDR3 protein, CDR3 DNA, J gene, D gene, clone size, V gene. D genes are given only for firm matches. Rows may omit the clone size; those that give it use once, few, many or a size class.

CDR3 protein: CASSSGGPNTGELFF; CDR3 DNA: TGTGCCAGCAGTTCAGGGGGCCCGAACACCGGGGAGCTGTTTTTT; J gene: TRBJ2-2; D gene: TRBD1; clone size: .; V gene: TRBV7-8
CDR3 protein: CASSLGQGREKLFF; CDR3 DNA: TGCGCCAGCAGCCTGGGACAGGGACGCGAAAAACTGTTTTTT; J gene: TRBJ1-4; D gene: TRBD1; clone size: once; V gene: TRBV5-1
CDR3 protein: CASSLGSEAFF; CDR3 DNA: TGTGCCAGCAGCTTGGGGAGTGAAGCTTTCTTT; J gene: TRBJ1-1; D gene: .; clone size: few; V gene: TRBV5-4
CDR3 protein: CASRITLSQETQYF; CDR3 DNA: TGTGCCAGCAGAATTACTCTATCCCAAGAGACCCAGTACTTC; J gene: TRBJ2-5; D gene: .; clone size: .; V gene: TRBV27
CDR3 protein: CASTSTLAGVETQYF; CDR3 DNA: TGTGCCAGCACCTCTACACTAGCGGGAGTAGAGACCCAGTACTTC; J gene: TRBJ2-5; D gene: TRBD2; clone size: .; V gene: TRBV5-5
CDR3 protein: CASSHGLAGGEQFF; CDR3 DNA: TGTGCCAGCAGTCACGGACTAGCGGGAGGGGAGCAGTTCTTC; J gene: TRBJ2-1; D gene: TRBD2; clone size: .; V gene: TRBV7-3
CDR3 protein: CASSLKRGTQYF; CDR3 DNA: TGTGCCAGCAGCTTAAAAAGAGGTACGCAGTATTTT; J gene: TRBJ2-3; D gene: .; clone size: .; V gene: TRBV5-6
CDR3 protein: CASRPLAEGYEQYF; CDR3 DNA: TGTGCCAGCAGACCCCTAGCGGAAGGCTACGAGCAGTACTTC; J gene: TRBJ2-7; D gene: TRBD2; clone size: .; V gene: TRBV11-2
CDR3 protein: CAVSLSGSLAEQFF; CDR3 DNA: TGTGCCGTAAGTCTTAGCGGGTCGTTGGCTGAGCAGTTCTTC; J gene: TRBJ2-1; D gene: TRBD2; clone size: .; V gene: TRBV27
CDR3 protein: CASSPPGHYNEQFF; CDR3 DNA: TGTGCCAGCAGTCCTCCGGGACACTACAATGAGCAGTTCTTC; J gene: TRBJ2-1; D gene: .; clone size: .; V gene: TRBV6-6
CDR3 protein: CASSLEGKETQYF; CDR3 DNA: TGTGCCAGCAGCTTGGAGGGGAAAGAGACCCAGTACTTC; J gene: TRBJ2-5; D gene: .; clone size: .; V gene: TRBV5-4
CDR3 protein: CASSVSGLGGELFF; CDR3 DNA: TGTGCCAGCAGTGTCAGCGGGCTAGGCGGGGAGCTGTTTTTT; J gene: TRBJ2-2; D gene: .; clone size: .; V gene: TRBV28
CDR3 protein: CASSHGLAGGEQYF; CDR3 DNA: TGTGCCAGCAGCCACGGACTAGCGGGAGGCGAGCAGTACTTC; J gene: TRBJ2-7; D gene: TRBD2; clone size: .; V gene: TRBV9
CDR3 protein: CASSRGLKNYGYTF; CDR3 DNA: TGTGCCAGCAGCCGGGGACTGAAGAACTATGGCTACACCTTC; J gene: TRBJ1-2; D gene: .; clone size: .; V gene: TRBV14
CDR3 protein: CASSQNTRQDGLRRNQPQHF; CDR3 DNA: TGCGCCAGCAGCCAAAACACGAGACAGGATGGTTTGAGGCGCAATCAGCCCCAGCATTTT; J gene: TRBJ1-5; D gene: .; clone size: .; V gene: TRBV4-1
CDR3 protein: CATTGSGTKYYNEQFF; CDR3 DNA: TGTGCCACCACGGGCTCCGGGACAAAATACTACAATGAGCAGTTCTTC; J gene: TRBJ2-1; D gene: .; clone size: once; V gene: TRBV15
CDR3 protein: CAISENTTPARPQHF; CDR3 DNA: TGTGCCATCAGTGAGAATACAACGCCTGCTCGGCCCCAGCATTTT; J gene: TRBJ1-5; D gene: .; clone size: .; V gene: TRBV10-3
CDR3 protein: CASSPIPRDEQFF; CDR3 DNA: TGTGCCAGCAGCCCCATCCCCCGGGATGAGCAGTTCTTC; J gene: TRBJ2-1; D gene: .; clone size: .; V gene: TRBV9
CDR3 protein: CAWTEEETQYF; CDR3 DNA: TGTGCCTGGACAGAAGAAGAGACCCAGTACTTC; J gene: TRBJ2-5; D gene: .; clone size: .; V gene: TRBV30
CDR3 protein: CASSERLASYEQYF; CDR3 DNA: TGTGCCAGCAGTGAACGGTTAGCCTCCTACGAGCAGTACTTC; J gene: TRBJ2-7; D gene: .; clone size: .; V gene: TRBV2
CDR3 protein: CASSISGGRDEKLFF; CDR3 DNA: TGTGCCAGTAGTATATCAGGGGGCAGAGATGAAAAACTGTTTTTT; J gene: TRBJ1-4; D gene: TRBD1; clone size: .; V gene: TRBV19
CDR3 protein: CASSKTGLETQYF; CDR3 DNA: TGTGCCAGCAGCAAGACAGGGTTAGAGACCCAGTACTTC; J gene: TRBJ2-5; D gene: TRBD1; clone size: once; V gene: TRBV5-8
CDR3 protein: CASSLFPQREGADTQYF; CDR3 DNA: TGTGCCAGCAGCTTGTTTCCCCAGCGGGAGGGTGCAGATACGCAGTATTTT; J gene: TRBJ2-3; D gene: TRBD2; clone size: .; V gene: TRBV7-9
CDR3 protein: CASSAMGQGNTEAFF; CDR3 DNA: TGTGCCAGCTCAGCAATGGGACAGGGGAACACTGAAGCTTTCTTT; J gene: TRBJ1-1; D gene: TRBD1; clone size: .; V gene: TRBV18
CDR3 protein: CASSESSSRISPRTDTQYF; CDR3 DNA: TGCGCCAGCAGTGAGTCGAGCTCTAGAATTTCCCCCCGCACAGATACGCAGTATTTT; J gene: TRBJ2-3; D gene: .; clone size: .; V gene: TRBV10-1
CDR3 protein: CASSLERGSYNEQFF; CDR3 DNA: TGTGCCAGCAGCTTGGAGCGGGGCTCCTACAATGAGCAGTTCTTC; J gene: TRBJ2-1; D gene: TRBD2; clone size: .; V gene: TRBV11-2
CDR3 protein: CASSPTSGSKDEQFF; CDR3 DNA: TGTGCCAGCAGCCCGACTAGCGGGAGTAAGGATGAGCAGTTCTTC; J gene: TRBJ2-1; D gene: TRBD2; clone size: .; V gene: TRBV7-2
CDR3 protein: CASSLGGLYEQYF; CDR3 DNA: TGTGCCAGCAGTTTAGGCGGGTTGTACGAGCAGTACTTC; J gene: TRBJ2-7; D gene: .; clone size: .; V gene: TRBV28
CDR3 protein: CASSERQGGRDTQYF; CDR3 DNA: TGTGCCAGCAGTGAAAGACAGGGTGGTAGGGATACGCAGTATTTT; J gene: TRBJ2-3; D gene: TRBD1; clone size: .; V gene: TRBV6-1
CDR3 protein: CASSLEGNYGYTF; CDR3 DNA: TGTGCCAGCAGCTTAGAGGGTAACTATGGCTACACCTTC; J gene: TRBJ1-2; D gene: .; clone size: .; V gene: TRBV7-3
CDR3 protein: CASSQPGQGTKNIQYF; CDR3 DNA: TGCGCCAGCAGCCAACCGGGACAGGGGACCAAAAACATTCAGTACTTC; J gene: TRBJ2-4; D gene: TRBD1; clone size: .; V gene: TRBV4-1
CDR3 protein: CASSSGTGTYNEQFF; CDR3 DNA: TGTGCCAGCAGTTCCGGGACTGGGACCTACAATGAGCAGTTCTTC; J gene: TRBJ2-1; D gene: .; clone size: .; V gene: TRBV28
CDR3 protein: CASSSRQGRNEKLFF; CDR3 DNA: TGTGCCAGCAGCTCCCGACAGGGGAGGAATGAAAAACTGTTTTTT; J gene: TRBJ1-4; D gene: TRBD1; clone size: .; V gene: TRBV9
CDR3 protein: CASSLSVATNEKLFF; CDR3 DNA: TGCGCCAGCAGCCTCTCAGTTGCAACTAATGAAAAACTGTTTTTT; J gene: TRBJ1-4; D gene: .; clone size: .; V gene: TRBV4-1
CDR3 protein: CASSWTENTEAFF; CDR3 DNA: TGTGCCAGCAGCTGGACAGAAAACACTGAAGCTTTCTTT; J gene: TRBJ1-1; D gene: .; clone size: .; V gene: TRBV7-9